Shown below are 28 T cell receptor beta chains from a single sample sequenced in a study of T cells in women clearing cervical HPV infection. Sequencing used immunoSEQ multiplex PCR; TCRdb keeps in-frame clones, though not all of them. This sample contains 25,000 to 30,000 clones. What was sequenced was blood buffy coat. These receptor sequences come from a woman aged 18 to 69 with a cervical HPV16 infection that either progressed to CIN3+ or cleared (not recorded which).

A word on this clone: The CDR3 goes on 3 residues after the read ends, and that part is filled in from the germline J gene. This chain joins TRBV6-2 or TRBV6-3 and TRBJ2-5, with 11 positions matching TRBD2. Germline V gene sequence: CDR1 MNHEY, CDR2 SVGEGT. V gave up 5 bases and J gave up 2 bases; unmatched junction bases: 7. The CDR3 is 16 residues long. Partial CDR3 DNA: TGTGCCAGCAGTCCACGACTAGCGGGGAGACAAGAGACC. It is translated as CASSPRLAGRQET. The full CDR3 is CASSPRLAGRQETQYF.

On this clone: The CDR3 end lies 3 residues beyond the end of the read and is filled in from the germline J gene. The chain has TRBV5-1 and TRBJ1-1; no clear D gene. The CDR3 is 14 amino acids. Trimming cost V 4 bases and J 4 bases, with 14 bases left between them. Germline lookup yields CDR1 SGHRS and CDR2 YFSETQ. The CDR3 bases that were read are TGCGCCAGCAGCAACGATGGAGGGTTCACTGAA. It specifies CASSNDGGFTE. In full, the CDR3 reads CASSNDGGFTEAFF. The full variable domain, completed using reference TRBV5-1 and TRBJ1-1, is KAGVTQTPRYLIKTRGQQVTLSCSPISGHRSVSWYQQTPGQGLQFLFEYFSETQRNKGNFPGRFSGRQFSNSRSEMNVSTLELGDSALYLCASSNDGGFTEAFFGQGTRLTVV.

The CDR3 bases that were read are TGTGCCAGCAGTGATAGGGGCGGAGGCAATCAGCCC. Encoded protein: CASSDRGGGNQP. The entire CDR3 protein reads CASSDRGGGNQPQHF. The V gene is TRBV2, the J gene TRBJ1-5; a possible D gene is TRBD1 (5 bases). The read ends 3 residues early relative to the CDR3; the germline J gene fills the gap. The CDR3 extends over 15 amino acids. Germline values: CDR1 SNHLY, CDR2 FYNNEI. The V gene lost 3 bases and the J gene lost 2 bases, with 11 bases spanning the gap.

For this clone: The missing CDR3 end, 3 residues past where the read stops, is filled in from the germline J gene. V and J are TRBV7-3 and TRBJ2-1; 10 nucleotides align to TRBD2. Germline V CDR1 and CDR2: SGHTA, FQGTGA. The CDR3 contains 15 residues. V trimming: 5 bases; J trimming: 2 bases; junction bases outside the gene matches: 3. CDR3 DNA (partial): TGTGCCAGCAGCACAAGCGGGGGGGCCTACAATGAG. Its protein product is CASSTSGGAYNE. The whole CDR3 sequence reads CASSTSGGAYNEQFF.

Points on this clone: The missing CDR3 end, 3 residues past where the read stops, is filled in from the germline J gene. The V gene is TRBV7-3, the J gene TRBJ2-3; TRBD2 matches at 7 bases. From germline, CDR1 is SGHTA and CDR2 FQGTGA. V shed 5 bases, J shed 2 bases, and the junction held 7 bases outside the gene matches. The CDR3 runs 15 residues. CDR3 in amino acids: CASSHTAGVTDTQYF. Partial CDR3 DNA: TGTGCCAGCAGCCACACTGCGGGGGTCACAGATACG.

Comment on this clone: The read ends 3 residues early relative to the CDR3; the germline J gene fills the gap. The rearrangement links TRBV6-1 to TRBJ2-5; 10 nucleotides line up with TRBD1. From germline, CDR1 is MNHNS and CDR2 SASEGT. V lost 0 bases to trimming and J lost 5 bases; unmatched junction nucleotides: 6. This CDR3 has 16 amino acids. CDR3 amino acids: CASSEAGTGAGETQYF. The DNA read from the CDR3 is TGTGCCAGCAGTGAAGCTGGGACAGGGGCTGGGGAGACC.

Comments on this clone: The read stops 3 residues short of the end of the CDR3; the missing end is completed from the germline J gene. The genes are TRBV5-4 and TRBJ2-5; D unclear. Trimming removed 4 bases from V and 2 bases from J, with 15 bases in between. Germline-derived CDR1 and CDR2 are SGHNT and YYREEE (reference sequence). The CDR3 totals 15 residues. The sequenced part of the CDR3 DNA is TGTGCCAGCAGCGTCGGTAGGGCCCTGCAAGAGACC. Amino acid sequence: CASSVGRALQET. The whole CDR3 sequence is CASSVGRALQETQYF.

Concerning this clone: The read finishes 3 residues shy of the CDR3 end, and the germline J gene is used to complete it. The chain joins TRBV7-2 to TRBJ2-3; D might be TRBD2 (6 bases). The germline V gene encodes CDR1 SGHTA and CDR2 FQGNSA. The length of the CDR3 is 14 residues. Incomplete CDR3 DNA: TGTGCCAGCAGCTCACGGAGGGTTGGAGAGACG. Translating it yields CASSSRRVGET. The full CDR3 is CASSSRRVGETQYF.

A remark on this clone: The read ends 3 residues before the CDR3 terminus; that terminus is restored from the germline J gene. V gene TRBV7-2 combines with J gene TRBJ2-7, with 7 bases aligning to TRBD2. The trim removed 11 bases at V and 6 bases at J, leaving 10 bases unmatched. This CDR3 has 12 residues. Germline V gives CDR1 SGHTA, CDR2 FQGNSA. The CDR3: CASKGLRGEQYF. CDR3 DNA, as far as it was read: TGTGCCTCAAAGGGACTAAGAGGCGAG. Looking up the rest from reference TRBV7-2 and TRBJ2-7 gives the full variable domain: GAGVSQSPSNKVTEKGKDVELRCDPISGHTALYWYRQSLGQGLEFLIYFQGNSAPDKSGLPSDRFSAERTGGSVSTLTIQRTQQEDSAVYLCASKGLRGEQYFGPGTRLTVT.

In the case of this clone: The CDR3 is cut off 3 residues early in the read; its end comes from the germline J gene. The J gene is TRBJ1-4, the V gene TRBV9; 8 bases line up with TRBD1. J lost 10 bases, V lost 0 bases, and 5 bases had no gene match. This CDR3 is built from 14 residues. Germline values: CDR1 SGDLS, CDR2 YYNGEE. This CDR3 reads CASSVAYRGGKLFF. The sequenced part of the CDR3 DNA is TGTGCCAGCAGCGTAGCCTACAGGGGGGGAAAA.

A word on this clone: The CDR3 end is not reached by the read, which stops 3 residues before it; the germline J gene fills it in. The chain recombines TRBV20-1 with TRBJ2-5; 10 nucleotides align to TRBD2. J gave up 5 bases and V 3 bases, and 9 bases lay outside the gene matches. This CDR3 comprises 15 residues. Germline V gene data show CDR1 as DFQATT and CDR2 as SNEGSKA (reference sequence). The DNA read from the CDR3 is TGCAGTGCTAGCCCCCTTAGCGGGGGGTTGGAGACC. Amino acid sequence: CSASPLSGGLET. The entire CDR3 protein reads CSASPLSGGLETQYF.

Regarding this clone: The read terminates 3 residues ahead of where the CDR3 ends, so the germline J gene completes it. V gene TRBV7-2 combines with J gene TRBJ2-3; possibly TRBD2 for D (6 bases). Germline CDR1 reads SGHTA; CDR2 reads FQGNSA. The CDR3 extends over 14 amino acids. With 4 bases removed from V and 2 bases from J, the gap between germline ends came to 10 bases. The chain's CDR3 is CASSYRDFTDTQYF. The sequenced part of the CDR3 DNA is TGTGCCAGCAGCTACCGGGACTTCACAGATACG.

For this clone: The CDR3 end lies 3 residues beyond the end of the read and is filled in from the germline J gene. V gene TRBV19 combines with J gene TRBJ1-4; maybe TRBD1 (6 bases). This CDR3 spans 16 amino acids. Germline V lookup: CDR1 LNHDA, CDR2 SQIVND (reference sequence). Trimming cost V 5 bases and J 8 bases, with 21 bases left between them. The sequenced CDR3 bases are TGTGCCAGTAGTGAGCTGGGCCTCAGGGGCGGCGAAAAA. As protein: CASSELGLRGGEK. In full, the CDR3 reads CASSELGLRGGEKLFF.

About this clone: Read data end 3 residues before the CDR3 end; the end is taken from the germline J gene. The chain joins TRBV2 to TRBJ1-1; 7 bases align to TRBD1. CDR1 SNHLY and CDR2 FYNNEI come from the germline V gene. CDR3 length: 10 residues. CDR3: CASRGQEAFF. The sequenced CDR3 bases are TGTGCCAGCAGGGGACAGGAA. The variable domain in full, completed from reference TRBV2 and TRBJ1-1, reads EPEVTQTPSHQVTQMGQEVILRCVPISNHLYFYWYRQILGQKVEFLVSFYNNEISEKSEIFDDQFSVERPDGSNFTLKIRSTKLEDSAMYFCASRGQEAFFGQGTRLTVV.

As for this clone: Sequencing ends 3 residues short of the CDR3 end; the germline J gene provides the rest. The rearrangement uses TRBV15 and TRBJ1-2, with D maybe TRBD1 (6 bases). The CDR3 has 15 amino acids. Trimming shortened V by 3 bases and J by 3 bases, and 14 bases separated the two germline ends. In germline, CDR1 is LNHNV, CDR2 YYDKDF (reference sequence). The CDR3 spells CATSSAQTGDYGYTF. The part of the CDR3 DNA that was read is TGTGCCACCAGCAGTGCCCAGACAGGAGACTATGGC.

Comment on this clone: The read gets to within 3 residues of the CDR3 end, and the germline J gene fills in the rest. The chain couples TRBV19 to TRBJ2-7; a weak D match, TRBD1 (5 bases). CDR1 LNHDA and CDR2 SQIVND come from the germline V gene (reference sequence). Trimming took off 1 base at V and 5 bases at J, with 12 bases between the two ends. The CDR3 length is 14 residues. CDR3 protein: CASSIAVRRDEQYF. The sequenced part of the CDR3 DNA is TGTGCCAGTAGTATAGCCGTTCGCAGGGACGAG.

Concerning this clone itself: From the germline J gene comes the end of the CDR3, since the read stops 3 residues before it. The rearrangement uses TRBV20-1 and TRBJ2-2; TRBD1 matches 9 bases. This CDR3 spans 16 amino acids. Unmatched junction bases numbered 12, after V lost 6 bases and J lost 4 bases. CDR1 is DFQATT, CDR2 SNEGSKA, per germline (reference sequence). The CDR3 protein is CSAESRDRVGTGELFF. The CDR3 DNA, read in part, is TGCAGTGCGGAGAGCCGGGACAGGGTGGGCACCGGGGAG.

The sequenced part of the CDR3 DNA is TGTGCCAGCAGCAAACCCGGGACAGGGTATAATGAC. Its translation is CASSKPGTGYND. The CDR3, in full, reads CASSKPGTGYNDYTF. This chain joins TRBV7-9 and TRBJ1-2, with 9 bases lining up with TRBD1. The CDR3 goes on 3 residues after the read ends, and that part is filled in from the germline J gene. This CDR3 is built from 15 residues. Germline values: CDR1 SEHNR, CDR2 FQNEAQ (reference sequence).

The CDR3 region is CASSTSQGGYGYTF. The part of the CDR3 DNA that was read is TGTGCCAGCAGCACCTCACAGGGCGGATATGGC. The chain employs TRBV7-2 and TRBJ1-2, with a weak D call TRBD1 (6 bases). Read coverage stops 3 residues before the CDR3 terminus; the germline J gene supplies the remainder. Germline CDR1 reads SGHTA; CDR2 reads FQGNSA. This CDR3 spans 14 amino acids. V was shortened by 5 bases and J by 5 bases, with 15 bases between the two germline ends.

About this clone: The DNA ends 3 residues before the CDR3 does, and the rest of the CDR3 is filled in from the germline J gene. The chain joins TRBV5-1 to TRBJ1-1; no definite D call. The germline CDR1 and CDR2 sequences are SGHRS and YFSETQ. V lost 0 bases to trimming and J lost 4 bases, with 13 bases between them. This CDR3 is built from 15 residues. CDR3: CASSLEAGLSTEAFF. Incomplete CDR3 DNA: TGCGCCAGCAGCTTGGAAGCGGGTTTGAGCACTGAA.

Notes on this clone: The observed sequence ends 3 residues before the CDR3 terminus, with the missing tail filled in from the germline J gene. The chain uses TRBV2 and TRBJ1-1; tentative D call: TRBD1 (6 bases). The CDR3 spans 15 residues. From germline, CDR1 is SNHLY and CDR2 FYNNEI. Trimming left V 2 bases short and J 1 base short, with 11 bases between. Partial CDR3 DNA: TGTGCCAGCAGTGAAACGGGGGGCCCGAACACTGAA. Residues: CASSETGGPNTE. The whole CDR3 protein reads CASSETGGPNTEAFF.

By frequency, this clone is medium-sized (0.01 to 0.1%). CDR3 DNA, as far as it was read: TGTGCCAGTAGTATTATTAGCGGGGAGACC. Its protein is CASSIISGET. The entire CDR3 protein is CASSIISGETQYF. The rearrangement joins TRBV19 to TRBJ2-5; 7 nucleotides match TRBD2. The CDR3 goes on 3 residues after the read ends, and that part is filled in from the germline J gene. CDR1 is LNHDA and CDR2 is SQIVND in the germline V gene (reference sequence). J gave up 5 bases and V 3 bases, and 3 bases lay outside the gene matches. CDR3 length: 13 amino acids.

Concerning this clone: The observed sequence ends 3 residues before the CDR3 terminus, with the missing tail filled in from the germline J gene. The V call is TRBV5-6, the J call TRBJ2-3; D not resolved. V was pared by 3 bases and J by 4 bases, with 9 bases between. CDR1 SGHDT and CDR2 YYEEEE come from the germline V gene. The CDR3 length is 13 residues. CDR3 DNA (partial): TGTGCCAGCAGCTCAGGAAGGTCAGATACG. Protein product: CASSSGRSDT. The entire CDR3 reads CASSSGRSDTQYF.

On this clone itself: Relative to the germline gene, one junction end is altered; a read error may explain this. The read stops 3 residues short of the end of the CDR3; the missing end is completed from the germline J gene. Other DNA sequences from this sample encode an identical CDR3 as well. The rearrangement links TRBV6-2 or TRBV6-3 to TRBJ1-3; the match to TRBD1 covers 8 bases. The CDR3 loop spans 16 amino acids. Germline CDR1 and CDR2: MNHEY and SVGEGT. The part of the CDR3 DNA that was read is TGTGCCAGCAGTCACGGACAGGGCAGCTCTGGAAACACA. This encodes CASSHGQGSSGNT. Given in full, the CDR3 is CASSHGQGSSGNTIYF.

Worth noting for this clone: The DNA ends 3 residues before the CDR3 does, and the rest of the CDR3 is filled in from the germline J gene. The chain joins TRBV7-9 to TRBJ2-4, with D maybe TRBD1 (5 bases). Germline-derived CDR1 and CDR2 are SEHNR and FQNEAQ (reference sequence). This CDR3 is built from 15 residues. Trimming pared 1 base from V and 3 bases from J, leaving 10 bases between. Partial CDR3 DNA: TGTGCCAGCAGCTTAGTAGGGGTTGGCAAAAACATT. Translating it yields CASSLVGVGKNI. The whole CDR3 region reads CASSLVGVGKNIQYF.

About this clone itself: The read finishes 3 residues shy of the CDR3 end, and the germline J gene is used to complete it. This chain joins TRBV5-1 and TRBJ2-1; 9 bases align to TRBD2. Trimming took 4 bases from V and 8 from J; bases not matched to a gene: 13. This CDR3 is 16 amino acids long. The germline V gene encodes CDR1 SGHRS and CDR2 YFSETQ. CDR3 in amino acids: CASSGKPGLAGHEQFF. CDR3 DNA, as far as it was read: TGCGCCAGCAGCGGGAAACCGGGACTAGCAGGGCATGAG.

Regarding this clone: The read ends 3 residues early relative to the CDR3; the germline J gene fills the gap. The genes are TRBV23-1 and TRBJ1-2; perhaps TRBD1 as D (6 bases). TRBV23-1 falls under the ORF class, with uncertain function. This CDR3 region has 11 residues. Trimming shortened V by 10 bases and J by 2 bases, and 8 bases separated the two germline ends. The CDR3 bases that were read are TGCGCCACCAGGGGCAACTATGGC. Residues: CATRGNYG. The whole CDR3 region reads CATRGNYGYTF.

The CDR3: CASSLKASGGGAQDTQYF. The sequenced part of the CDR3 DNA is TGTGCCAGCAGCCTAAAGGCATCCGGCGGGGGGGCCCAAGATACG. V usage is TRBV4-2 and J usage is TRBJ2-3; 9 nucleotides match TRBD2. The CDR3 end lies 3 residues beyond the end of the read and is filled in from the germline J gene. Germline CDR1 reads LGHNA; CDR2 reads YNFKEQ. This CDR3 has 18 amino acids. With V trimmed by 4 bases and J by 5 bases, 16 bases remained unmatched.